This T cell receptor beta chain emerged from a study of T cells in Graves' hyperthyroidism and ophthalmopathy. On the study more broadly: It was at initial diagnosis, before any treatment, that peripheral blood was collected.

Study-level points and caveats: Ophthalmopathy and stable hyperthyroidism were told apart by a 13 V-J model.

In regard to this clonotype: The antigen is unknown.

Looked up from germline, CDR1 is MDHEN and CDR2 is SYDVKM. The CDR3 is 18 amino acids. The V and J ends lost 6 bases and 1 base, in that order; junction bases with no gene match: 10. Researchers took RNA transcripts and amplified the TCR beta CDR3 regions from them. Researchers ran a first-round RT-PCR on the TCR CDR3 using the HTBI primer set. One entry per CDR3 protein results from TCRdb running MiXCR on the multiplex PCR reads. The table lists hundreds of thousands of distinct CDR3 sequences, about 14% of them singletons, with approximately 12% in the top ten. Based on clinical symptoms, serum thyroxine and TRAb, thyroid ultrasound and orbital computed tomography, diagnoses were reached. PBMCs were sourced from less than 12 ml fresh peripheral blood.

This clonotype originated in a woman aged 45-59 years with Graves' ophthalmopathy. What was sequenced was blood. V usage is TRBV28 and J usage is TRBJ2-7; 15 bases map to TRBD2. CDR3 DNA sequence: TGTGCCAGCAGACACCTAGGACTAGCGGGAGGGCCGTCCTACGAGCAGTACTTC. Protein: CASRHLGLAGGPSYEQYF.